This T cell receptor (beta chain) is drawn from a study of T cell repertoires in cytomegalovirus infection. TCRdb re-analysed the reads in MiXCR, keeping a single row per CDR3 protein. This sample yields some 100,000 distinct CDR3 sequences, of which approximately 28% are seen a single time; roughly 81% belongs to the top ten. The V gene end was trimmed by 3 bases and the J gene end by 8 bases; junction bases not matched to a gene: 2. There are 14 residues in the CDR3. Germline CDR1 and CDR2: MNHEY and SMNVEV (reference sequence). As for this clonotype: Its matching antigen is unknown.

This receptor was taken from a human donor in good health (CMV status not recorded). Some clones in this sample may be carry-over from other donors' samples. The chain links TRBV27 to TRBJ2-1, with 12 bases lining up with TRBD1. Source: CD8+ T cells from cultured PBMCs, taken from culture after CMV antigen stimulation. The CDR3 DNA reads as TGTGCCAGCAGTTTGGGACAGGGGGCCCATGAGCAGTTCTTC. Amino acids: CASSLGQGAHEQFF.